The 13 T cell receptor beta chains below come from one sample, sequenced in a study of regulatory T cells in long-lasting Graves disease (dated by TCRdb to about 2021). According to the study, the label for this sample's time point signals: newly diagnosed GD, antithyroid drugs for less than 3 months. For both TCR sequencing and RNA sequencing, RNA was extracted from PBMCs in TRIzol. The library was generated by multiplex PCR. Instrument on record: Illumina HiSeq 4000. iRepertoire HTBI primers and Arm-PCR amplification of CDR3 regions were used to construct TCR beta libraries. In TCRdb, the public reads were trimmed at Q25 with fastp and aligned with MiXCR, with productive beta chains retained. Duplicate CDR3 protein sequences are folded into a single record with the most common DNA and genes. The sample yields 420,000 or so distinct CDR3 sequences; 15% to 20% were counted once. The ten largest clones capture 20% to 25% of the sample.

A further study also used this sample, focusing on T cells in Graves' hyperthyroidism and ophthalmopathy.

The sample here was peripheral blood mononuclear cells (PBMCs), taken at new diagnosis, from a patient treated with antithyroid drugs. The receptor source for this set is a woman aged 18-29 years with Graves disease. Donor details come from another sample of the same person, matched by shared clones.

This clonotype was counted between two and nine times. The chain couples TRBV9 to TRBJ1-5; D is undetermined. Trimming took off 3 bases at V and 0 bases at J, with 10 bases between the two ends. This CDR3 is 15 amino acids long. Germline CDR1 and CDR2: SGDLS and YYNGEE. CDR3 sequence: CASSATPYSNQPQHF. The CDR3 DNA sequence: TGTGCCAGCAGCGCGACACCGTATAGCAATCAGCCCCAGCATTTT.

The sample holds many counts of this clonotype. The V and J genes are TRBV29-1 and TRBJ2-3; TRBD1 matches at 11 bases. The length of the CDR3 is 14 residues. Germline V gene sequence: CDR1 SQVTM, CDR2 ANQGSEA. The J segment lost 4 bases and the V segment lost 1 base, leaving 1 base of the junction unmatched. In nucleotides, the CDR3 is TGCAGCGTTGAAGGGGACAGGGGGGCAGATACGCAGTATTTT. Translated, it gives CSVEGDRGADTQYF.

This clonotype was observed at least ten times. The chain combines TRBV27 with TRBJ2-5; the match to TRBD2 covers 10 bases. The CDR3 is 13 amino acids. The germline V gene encodes CDR1 MNHEY and CDR2 SMNVEV (reference sequence). The V and J ends lost 4 bases and 4 bases, in that order; junction bases with no gene match: 0. The chain's CDR3 is CASSWTSGETQYF. DNA of the CDR3: TGTGCCAGCAGTTGGACTAGCGGAGAGACCCAGTACTTC.

This clonotype came up a few times. CDR3 protein: CASSLRTWSNQPQHF. The CDR3 DNA sequence: TGTGCCAGCAGTTTAAGGACATGGAGCAATCAGCCCCAGCATTTT. The gene calls are TRBV28 and TRBJ1-5; D possibly corresponds to TRBD1 (5 bases). V gave up 2 bases and J gave up 1 base, with 9 bases separating them. The CDR3 has 15 amino acids. The V gene's germline CDR1 is MDHEN and CDR2 SYDVKM.

The table lists this clonotype with many counts. The CDR3 DNA is TGTGCCAGCAGTTACTCGCGACAGGGAGACATTCAGTACTTC. Encoded protein: CASSYSRQGDIQYF. J is TRBJ2-4 and V is TRBV6-5; 7 bases fit TRBD1. The CDR3 runs to 14 residues. J gave up 8 bases and V 0 bases, and 4 bases lay outside the gene matches. Germline values: CDR1 MNHEY, CDR2 SVGAGI.

This rearrangement joins TRBV5-1 to TRBJ2-7; 7 bases agree with TRBD2. The germline V gene has CDR1 SGHRS and CDR2 YFSETQ. This CDR3 has 14 amino acids. The V and J ends lost 4 bases and 3 bases, in that order; junction bases with no gene match: 7. CDR3 nucleotides: TGCGCCAGCAGCCTTGGACTAGGGAACTACGAGCAGTACTTC. It yields the protein CASSLGLGNYEQYF.

A word on this clonotype: This CDR3 is missing its conserved last phenylalanine or tryptophan, likely due to a read error. V usage is TRBV20-1 and J usage is TRBJ2-1; the match to TRBD2 covers 12 bases. Germline V gives CDR1 DFQATT, CDR2 SNEGSKA (reference sequence). V shed 6 bases and J 7 bases; nucleotides not matched to a gene: 4. The CDR3 has 13 residues. The CDR3 sequence: CSAPTSGRNEQFS. CDR3 sequence (DNA): TGCAGTGCGCCGACTAGCGGGAGAAATGAGCAGTTCTCC.

This clonotype has ten or more counts. The chain joins TRBV18 to TRBJ2-5, with D perhaps matching TRBD1 (6 bases). Germline assignment: CDR1 KGHSH and CDR2 LQKENI. The CDR3 sequence is 17 residues long. Trimming removed 3 bases from V and 5 bases from J, with 22 bases in between. CDR3 in amino acids: CASSPPWGQGGIETQYF. The CDR3 nucleotides read TGTGCCAGCTCACCCCCTTGGGGGCAGGGCGGAATCGAGACCCAGTACTTC.

Only a few counts were recorded for this clonotype. The chain joins TRBV6-5 to TRBJ2-1; no clear D. V lost 4 bases and J 0 bases, leaving 13 bases between the germline ends. There are 16 residues in the CDR3. Germline-derived CDR1 and CDR2 are MNHEY and SVGAGI. The CDR3 nucleotides are TGTGCCAGCAGTTGGAAGGCACGAAGCTCCTACAATGAGCAGTTCTTC. It is translated as CASSWKARSSYNEQFF.

This clonotype came up many times. V and J are TRBV27 and TRBJ2-3; TRBD2 aligns across 8 bases. V was pared by 5 bases and J by 0 bases, with 7 bases of the junction left unmatched. Germline V lookup: CDR1 MNHEY, CDR2 SMNVEV (reference sequence). The CDR3 covers 16 residues. CDR3 residues: CASSTLAGPSTDTQYF. CDR3 nucleotides: TGTGCCAGCAGTACGTTAGCGGGACCTAGCACAGATACGCAGTATTTT.

The V call is TRBV20-1, the J call TRBJ2-1, with TRBD2 matching 12 bases. Looked up from germline, CDR1 is DFQATT and CDR2 is SNEGSKA (reference sequence). With V trimmed by 0 bases and J by 13 bases, 25 bases remained unmatched. There are 20 residues in the CDR3. CDR3 sequence (DNA): TGCAGTGCTAGAGATCACGAAAGACTAGCGGGAGAGGGTATAGGAGAGACCCAGTTCTTC. Protein sequence: CSARDHERLAGEGIGETQFF.

This clonotype was recorded at least ten times. The chain joins TRBV3-1 to TRBJ2-5; TRBD2 might be the D (5 bases). Trimming shortened V by 4 bases and J by 4 bases, and 13 bases separated the two germline ends. Germline CDR1 reads LGHDT; CDR2 reads YNNKEL (reference sequence). This CDR3 contains 14 residues. The CDR3 bases are TGTGCCAGCAGCCCTGTCGTGGAGGCAGAGACCCAGTACTTC. Its protein is CASSPVVEAETQYF.

This clonotype was counted many times. The V gene is TRBV5-1, the J gene TRBJ2-1; 9 positions match TRBD2. V dropped 0 bases and J dropped 10; count of bases not matched to a gene: 8. Germline CDR1 is SGHRS and CDR2 is YFSETQ. The CDR3 length is 15 residues. CDR3 bases: TGCGCCAGCAGCTTGGGTAGCGGGAGTGCGGGAGAGCAGTTCTTC. Protein: CASSLGSGSAGEQFF.